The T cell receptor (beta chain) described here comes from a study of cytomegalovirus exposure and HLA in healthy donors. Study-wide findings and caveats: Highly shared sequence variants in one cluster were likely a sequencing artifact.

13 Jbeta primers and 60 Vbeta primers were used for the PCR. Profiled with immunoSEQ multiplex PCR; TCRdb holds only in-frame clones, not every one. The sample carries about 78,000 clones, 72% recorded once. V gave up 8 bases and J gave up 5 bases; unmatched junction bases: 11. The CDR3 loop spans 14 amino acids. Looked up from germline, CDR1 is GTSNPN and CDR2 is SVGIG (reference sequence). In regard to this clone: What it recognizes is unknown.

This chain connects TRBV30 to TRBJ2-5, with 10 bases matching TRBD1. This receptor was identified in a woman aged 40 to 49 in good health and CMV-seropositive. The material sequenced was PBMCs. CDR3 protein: CAGRDRGPWETQYF. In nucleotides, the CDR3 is TGTGCCGGACGGGACAGGGGACCCTGGGAGACCCAGTACTTC.